This T cell receptor beta chain was sequenced during a study of graft-versus-host responses after intestinal transplantation. A remark on this clone: As yet, its antigen is unknown.

The germline gives CDR1 MNHEY, CDR2 SMNVEV (reference sequence). V dropped 4 bases and J dropped 1 base, with 13 bases sitting between them. This CDR3 contains 16 residues. TCRdb's copy holds only in-frame clones and misses some; the assay was immunoSEQ multiplex PCR. The sample gives roughly 93,000 clones, just under 95% of which show up once; roughly 0.44% is in the top ten. This clonotype was obtained from a human donor who was the organ donor for an intestinal transplant. Sequencing used unstimulated CD8+ T cells sorted from spleen or lymph node cells, obtained before transplant. The genes are TRBV27 and TRBJ2-2; D possibly corresponds to TRBD1 (5 bases). Written as DNA, the CDR3 is TGTGCCAGCAGTTCCGACAGCTATCGGAACACCGGGGAGCTGTTTTTT. Translation: CASSSDSYRNTGELFF.